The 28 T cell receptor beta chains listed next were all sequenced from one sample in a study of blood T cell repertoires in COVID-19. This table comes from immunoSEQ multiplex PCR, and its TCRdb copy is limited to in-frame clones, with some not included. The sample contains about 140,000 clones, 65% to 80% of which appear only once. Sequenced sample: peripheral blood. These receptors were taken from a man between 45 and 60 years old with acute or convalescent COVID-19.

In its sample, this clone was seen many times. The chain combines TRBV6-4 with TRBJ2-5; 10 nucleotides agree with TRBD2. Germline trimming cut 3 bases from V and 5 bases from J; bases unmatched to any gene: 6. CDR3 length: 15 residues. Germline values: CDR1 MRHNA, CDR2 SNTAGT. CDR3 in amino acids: CASSETAGGPETQYF. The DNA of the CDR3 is TGTGCCAGCAGTGAGACAGCGGGGGGGCCGGAGACCCAGTACTTC.

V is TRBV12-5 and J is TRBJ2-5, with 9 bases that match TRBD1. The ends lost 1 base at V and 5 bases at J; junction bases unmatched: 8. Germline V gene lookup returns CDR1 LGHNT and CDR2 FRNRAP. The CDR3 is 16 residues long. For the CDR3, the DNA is TGTGCTAGTGGTTTGGGAACAGGGGGCGGTTTGGAGACCCAGTACTTC. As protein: CASGLGTGGGLETQYF.

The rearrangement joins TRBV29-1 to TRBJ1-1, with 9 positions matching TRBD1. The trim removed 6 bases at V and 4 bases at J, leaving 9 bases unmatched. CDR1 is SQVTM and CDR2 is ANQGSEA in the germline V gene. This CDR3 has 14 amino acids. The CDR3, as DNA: TGCAGCGTGGGGACAGGGACGGGGAGCACTGAAGCTTTCTTT. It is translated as CSVGTGTGSTEAFF.

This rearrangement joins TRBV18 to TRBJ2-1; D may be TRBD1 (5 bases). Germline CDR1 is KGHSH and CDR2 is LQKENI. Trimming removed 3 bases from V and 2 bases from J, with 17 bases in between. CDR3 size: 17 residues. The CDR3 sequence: CASSPTRGAGAYNEQFF. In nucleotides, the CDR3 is TGTGCCAGCTCACCTACAAGGGGCGCTGGGGCCTACAATGAGCAGTTCTTC.

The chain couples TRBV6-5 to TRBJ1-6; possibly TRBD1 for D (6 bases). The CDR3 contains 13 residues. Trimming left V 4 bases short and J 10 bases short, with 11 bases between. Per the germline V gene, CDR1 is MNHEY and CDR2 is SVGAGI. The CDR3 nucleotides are TGTGCCAGCAGTTTACAGGGTTACTCACCCCTCCACTTT. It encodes CASSLQGYSPLHF.

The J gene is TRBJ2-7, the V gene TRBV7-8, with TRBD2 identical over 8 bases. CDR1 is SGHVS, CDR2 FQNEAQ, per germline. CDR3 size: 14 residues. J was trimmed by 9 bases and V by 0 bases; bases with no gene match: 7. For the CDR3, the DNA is TGTGCCAGCAGCTTAGCGTACGAGCGGGGGATGCAGTACGTC. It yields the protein CASSLAYERGMQYV.

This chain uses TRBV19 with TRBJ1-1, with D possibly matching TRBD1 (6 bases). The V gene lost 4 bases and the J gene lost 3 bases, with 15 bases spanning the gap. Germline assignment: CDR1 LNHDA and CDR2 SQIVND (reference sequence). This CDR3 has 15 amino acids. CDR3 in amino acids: CASSRVRGRDTEAFF. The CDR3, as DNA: TGTGCCAGTAGTAGGGTCAGGGGAAGGGACACTGAAGCTTTCTTT.

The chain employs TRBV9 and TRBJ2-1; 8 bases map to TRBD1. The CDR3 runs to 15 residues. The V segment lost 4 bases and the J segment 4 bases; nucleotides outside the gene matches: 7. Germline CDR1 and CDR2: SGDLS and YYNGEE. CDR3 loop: CASSPTGGKYNEQFF. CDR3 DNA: TGTGCCAGCAGCCCTACAGGGGGGAAGTACAATGAGCAGTTCTTC. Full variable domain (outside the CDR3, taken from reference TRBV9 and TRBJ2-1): DSGVTQTPKHLITATGQRVTLRCSPRSGDLSVYWYQQSLDQGLQFLIQYYNGEERAKGNILERFSAQQFPDLHSELNLSSLELGDSALYFCASSPTGGKYNEQFFGPGTRLTVL.

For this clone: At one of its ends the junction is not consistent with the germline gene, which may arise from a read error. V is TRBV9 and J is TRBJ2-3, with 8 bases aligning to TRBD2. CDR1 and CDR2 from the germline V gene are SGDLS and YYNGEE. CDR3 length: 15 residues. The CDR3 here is CASSKSGGSTDMQYF. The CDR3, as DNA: TGTGCCAGCAGCAAAAGCGGGGGAAGCACAGATATGCAGTATTTT. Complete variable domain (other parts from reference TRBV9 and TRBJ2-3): DSGVTQTPKHLITATGQRVTLRCSPRSGDLSVYWYQQSLDQGLQFLIQYYNGEERAKGNILERFSAQQFPDLHSELNLSSLELGDSALYFCASSKSGGSTDMQYFGPGTRLTVL.

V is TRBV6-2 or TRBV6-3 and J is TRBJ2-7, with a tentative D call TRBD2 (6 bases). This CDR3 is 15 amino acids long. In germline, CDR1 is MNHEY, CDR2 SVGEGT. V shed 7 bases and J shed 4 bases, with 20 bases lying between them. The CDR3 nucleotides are TGTGCCAGCATCCCGGACGGGGGAAGTTCTTACGAGCAGTACTTC. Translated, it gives CASIPDGGSSYEQYF.

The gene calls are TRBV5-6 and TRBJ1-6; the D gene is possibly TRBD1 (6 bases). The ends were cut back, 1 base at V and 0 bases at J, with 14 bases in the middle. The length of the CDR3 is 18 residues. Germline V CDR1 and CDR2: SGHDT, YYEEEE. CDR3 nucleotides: TGTGCCAGCAGCTTGTTGAACAGGGCTCTCTCCTATAATTCACCCCTCCACTTT. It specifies CASSLLNRALSYNSPLHF.

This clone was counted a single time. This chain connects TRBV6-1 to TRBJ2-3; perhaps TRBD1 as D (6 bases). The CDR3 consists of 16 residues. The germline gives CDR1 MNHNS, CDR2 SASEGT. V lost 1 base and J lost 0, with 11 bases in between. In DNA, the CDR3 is TGTGCCAGCAGTGAAGGGTGGGGGCCGAGCACAGATACGCAGTATTTT. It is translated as CASSEGWGPSTDTQYF.

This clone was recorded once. CDR3 in amino acids: CAWRDRGQETQYF. In DNA form, the CDR3 reads TGTGCCTGGAGGGACAGGGGGCAAGAGACCCAGTACTTC. V is TRBV30 and J is TRBJ2-5, with TRBD1 matching 10 bases. This CDR3 is built from 13 residues. The germline V gene encodes CDR1 GTSNPN and CDR2 SVGIG (reference sequence). V lost 3 bases and J lost 2; bases outside the gene matches: 0.

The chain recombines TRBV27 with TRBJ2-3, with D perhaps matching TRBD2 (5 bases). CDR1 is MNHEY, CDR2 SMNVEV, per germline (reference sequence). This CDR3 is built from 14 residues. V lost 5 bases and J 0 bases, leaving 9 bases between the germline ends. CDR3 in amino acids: CASSRGTSTDTQYF. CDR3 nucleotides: TGTGCCAGCAGTCGGGGTACTAGCACAGATACGCAGTATTTT.

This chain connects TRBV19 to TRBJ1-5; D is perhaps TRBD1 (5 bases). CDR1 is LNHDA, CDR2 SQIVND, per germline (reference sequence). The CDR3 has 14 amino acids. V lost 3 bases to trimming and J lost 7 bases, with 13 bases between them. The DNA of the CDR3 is TGTGCCAGTAGTATGCAGGGAATTAGGCAGCCCCAGCATTTT. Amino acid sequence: CASSMQGIRQPQHF.

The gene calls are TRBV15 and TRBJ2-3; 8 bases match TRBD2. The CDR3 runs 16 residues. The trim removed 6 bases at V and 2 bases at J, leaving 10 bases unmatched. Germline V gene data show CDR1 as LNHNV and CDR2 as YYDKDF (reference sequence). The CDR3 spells CATRHSQRGLTDTQYF. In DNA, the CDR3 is TGTGCCACCAGACACTCTCAGCGGGGGCTCACAGATACGCAGTATTTT.

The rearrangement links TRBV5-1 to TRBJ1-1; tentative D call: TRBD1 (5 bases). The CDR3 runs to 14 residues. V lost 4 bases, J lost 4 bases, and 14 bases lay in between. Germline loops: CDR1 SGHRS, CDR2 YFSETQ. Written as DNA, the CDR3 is TGCGCCAGCAGCCCTCAAGGGGAATTCACTGAAGCTTTCTTT. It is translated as CASSPQGEFTEAFF.

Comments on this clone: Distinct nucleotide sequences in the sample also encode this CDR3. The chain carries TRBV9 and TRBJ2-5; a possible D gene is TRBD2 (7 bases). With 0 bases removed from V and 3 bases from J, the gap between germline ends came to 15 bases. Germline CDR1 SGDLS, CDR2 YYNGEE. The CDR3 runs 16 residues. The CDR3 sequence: CASSVASGGQKETQYF. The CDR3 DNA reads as TGTGCCAGCAGCGTAGCTTCGGGGGGCCAGAAAGAGACCCAGTACTTC. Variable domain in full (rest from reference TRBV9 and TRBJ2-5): DSGVTQTPKHLITATGQRVTLRCSPRSGDLSVYWYQQSLDQGLQFLIQYYNGEERAKGNILERFSAQQFPDLHSELNLSSLELGDSALYFCASSVASGGQKETQYFGPGTRLLVL.

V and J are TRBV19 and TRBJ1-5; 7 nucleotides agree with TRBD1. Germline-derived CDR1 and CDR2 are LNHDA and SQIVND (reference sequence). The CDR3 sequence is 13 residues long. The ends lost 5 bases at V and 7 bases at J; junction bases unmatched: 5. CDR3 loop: CASSSRQGQPQHF. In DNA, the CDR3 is TGTGCCAGTAGTTCTCGACAGGGCCAGCCCCAGCATTTT.

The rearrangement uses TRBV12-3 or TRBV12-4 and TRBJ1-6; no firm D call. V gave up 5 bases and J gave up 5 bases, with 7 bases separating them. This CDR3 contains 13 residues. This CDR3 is CASSMVDNSPLHF. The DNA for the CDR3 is TGTGCCAGCAGTATGGTAGATAATTCACCCCTCCACTTT.

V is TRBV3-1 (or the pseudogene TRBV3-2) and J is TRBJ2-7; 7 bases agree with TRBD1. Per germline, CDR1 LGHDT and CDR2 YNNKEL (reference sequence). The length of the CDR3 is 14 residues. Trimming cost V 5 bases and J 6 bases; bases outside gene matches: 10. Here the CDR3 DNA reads TGTGCCAGCAGCGTATTACAGGGGTTTAGCGAGCAGTACTTC. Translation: CASSVLQGFSEQYF.

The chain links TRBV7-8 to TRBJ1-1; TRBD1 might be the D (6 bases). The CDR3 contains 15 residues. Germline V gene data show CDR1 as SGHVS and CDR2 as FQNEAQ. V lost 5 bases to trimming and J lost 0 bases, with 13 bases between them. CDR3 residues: CASSPRDTLNTEAFF. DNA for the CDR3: TGTGCCAGCAGCCCCCGGGACACCCTGAACACTGAAGCTTTCTTT.

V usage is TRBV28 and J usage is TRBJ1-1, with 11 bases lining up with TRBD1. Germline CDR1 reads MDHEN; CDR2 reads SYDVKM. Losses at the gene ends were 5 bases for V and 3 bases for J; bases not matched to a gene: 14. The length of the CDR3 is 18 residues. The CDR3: CASSRGRTGGAEDTEAFF. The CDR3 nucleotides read TGTGCCAGCAGTAGGGGAAGGACAGGGGGCGCGGAGGACACTGAAGCTTTCTTT.

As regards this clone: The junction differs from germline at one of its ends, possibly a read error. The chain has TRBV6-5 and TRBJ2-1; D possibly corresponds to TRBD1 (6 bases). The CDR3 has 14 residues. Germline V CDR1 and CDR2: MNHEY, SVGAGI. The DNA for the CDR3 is TGTGCCAGCAGTTACGACCTACAGGGATTTTGGGTGGTCTTC. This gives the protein CASSYDLQGFWVVF.

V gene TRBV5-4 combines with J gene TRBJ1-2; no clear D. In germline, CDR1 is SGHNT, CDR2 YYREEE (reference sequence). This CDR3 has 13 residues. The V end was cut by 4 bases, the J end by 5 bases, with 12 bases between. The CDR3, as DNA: TGTGCCAGCAGCCCCTGGAGGGCATATGGCTACACCTTC. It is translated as CASSPWRAYGYTF.

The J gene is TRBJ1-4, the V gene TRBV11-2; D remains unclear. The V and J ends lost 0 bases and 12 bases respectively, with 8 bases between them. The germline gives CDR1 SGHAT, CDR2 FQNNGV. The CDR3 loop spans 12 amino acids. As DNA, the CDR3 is TGTGCCAGCAGCTTAGACCGGGGTCAACTGTTTTTT. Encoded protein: CASSLDRGQLFF.

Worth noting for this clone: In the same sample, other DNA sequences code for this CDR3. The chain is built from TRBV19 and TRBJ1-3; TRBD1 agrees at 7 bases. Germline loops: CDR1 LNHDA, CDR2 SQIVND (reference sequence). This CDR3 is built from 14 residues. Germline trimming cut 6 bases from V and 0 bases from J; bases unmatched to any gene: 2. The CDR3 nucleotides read TGTGCCAGTAGAGACAGGGCCTCTGGAAACACCATATATTTT. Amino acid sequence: CASRDRASGNTIYF.

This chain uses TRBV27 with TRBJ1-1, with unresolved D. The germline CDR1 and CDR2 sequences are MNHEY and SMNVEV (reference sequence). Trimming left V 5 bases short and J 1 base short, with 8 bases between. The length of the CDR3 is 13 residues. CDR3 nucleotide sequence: TGTGCCAGCAGTAGGTCAGGGAACACTGAAGCTTTCTTT. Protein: CASSRSGNTEAFF.